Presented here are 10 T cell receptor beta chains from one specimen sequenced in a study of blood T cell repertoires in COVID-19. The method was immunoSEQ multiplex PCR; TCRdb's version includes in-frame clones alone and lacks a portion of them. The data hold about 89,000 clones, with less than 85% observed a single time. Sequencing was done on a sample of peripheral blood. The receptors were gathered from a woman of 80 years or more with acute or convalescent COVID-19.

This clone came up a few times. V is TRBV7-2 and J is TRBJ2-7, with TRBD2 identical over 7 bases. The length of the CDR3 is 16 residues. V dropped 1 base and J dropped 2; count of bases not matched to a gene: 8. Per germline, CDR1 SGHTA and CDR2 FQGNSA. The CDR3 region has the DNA TGTGCCAGCAGCTTAGGAGTAGCGGGTACCGCCTACGAGCAGTACTTC. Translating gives CASSLGVAGTAYEQYF.

The CDR3 spells CASSLGGGAKYEQYF. As DNA, the CDR3 is TGTGCCAGCAGTTTAGGAGGGGGCGCCAAGTACGAGCAGTACTTC. The chain couples TRBV27 to TRBJ2-7; TRBD1 might be the D (7 bases). This CDR3 is built from 15 residues. Germline-derived CDR1 and CDR2 are MNHEY and SMNVEV (reference sequence). V was trimmed by 2 bases and J by 4 bases, leaving 15 bases between them.

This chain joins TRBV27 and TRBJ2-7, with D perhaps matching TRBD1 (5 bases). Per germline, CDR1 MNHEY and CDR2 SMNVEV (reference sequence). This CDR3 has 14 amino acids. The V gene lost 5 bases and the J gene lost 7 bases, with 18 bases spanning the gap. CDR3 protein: CASSNHLGPGEQYF. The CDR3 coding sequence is TGTGCCAGCAGTAACCACCTGGGTCCAGGGGAGCAGTACTTC.

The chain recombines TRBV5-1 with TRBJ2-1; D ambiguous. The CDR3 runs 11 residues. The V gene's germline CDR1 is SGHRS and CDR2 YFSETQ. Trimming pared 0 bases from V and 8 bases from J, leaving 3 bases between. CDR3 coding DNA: TGCGCCAGCAGCTTGGACTATGAGCAGTTCTTC. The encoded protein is CASSLDYEQFF.

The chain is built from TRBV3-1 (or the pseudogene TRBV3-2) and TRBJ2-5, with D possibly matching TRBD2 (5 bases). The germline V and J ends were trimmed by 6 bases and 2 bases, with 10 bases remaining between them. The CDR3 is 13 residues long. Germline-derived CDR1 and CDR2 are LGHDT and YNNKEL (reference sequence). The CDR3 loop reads CASRKLEQETQYF. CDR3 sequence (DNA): TGTGCCAGCAGGAAACTAGAGCAAGAGACCCAGTACTTC.

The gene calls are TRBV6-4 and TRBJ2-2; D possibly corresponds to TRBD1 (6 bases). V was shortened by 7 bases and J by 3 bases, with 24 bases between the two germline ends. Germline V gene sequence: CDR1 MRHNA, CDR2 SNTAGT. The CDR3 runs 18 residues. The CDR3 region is CASICKRMGARDTGELFF. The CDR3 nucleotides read TGTGCCAGCATCTGCAAAAGGATGGGGGCGAGAGACACCGGGGAGCTGTTTTTT.

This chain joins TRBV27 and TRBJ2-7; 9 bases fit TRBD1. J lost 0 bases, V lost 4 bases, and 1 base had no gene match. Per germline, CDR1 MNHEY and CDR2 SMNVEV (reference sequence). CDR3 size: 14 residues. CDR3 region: CASSWDRDSYEQYF. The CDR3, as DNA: TGTGCCAGCAGTTGGGACAGGGACTCCTACGAGCAGTACTTC.

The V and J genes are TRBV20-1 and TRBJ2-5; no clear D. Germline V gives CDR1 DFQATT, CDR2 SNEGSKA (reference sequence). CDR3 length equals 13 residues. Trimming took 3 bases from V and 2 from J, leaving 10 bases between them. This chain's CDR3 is CSASVRIQETQYF. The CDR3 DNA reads TGCAGTGCTAGTGTGCGGATACAAGAGACCCAGTACTTC.

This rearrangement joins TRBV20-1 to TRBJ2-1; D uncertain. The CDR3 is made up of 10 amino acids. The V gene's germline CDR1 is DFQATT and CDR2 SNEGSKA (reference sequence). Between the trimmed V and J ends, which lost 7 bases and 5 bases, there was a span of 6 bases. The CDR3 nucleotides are TGCAGTGACAGCCACAATGAGCAGTTCTTC. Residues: CSDSHNEQFF.

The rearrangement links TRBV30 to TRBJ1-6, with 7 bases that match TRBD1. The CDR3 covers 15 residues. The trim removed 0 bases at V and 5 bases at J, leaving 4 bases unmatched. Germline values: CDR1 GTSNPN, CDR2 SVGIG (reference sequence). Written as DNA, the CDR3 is TGTGCCTGGAGTGTATTAGGGGGCCATAATTCACCCCTCCACTTT. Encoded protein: CAWSVLGGHNSPLHF. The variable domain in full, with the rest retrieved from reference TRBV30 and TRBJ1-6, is SQTIHQWPATLVQPVGSPLSLECTVEGTSNPNLYWYRQAAGRGLQLLFYSVGIGQISSEVPQNLSASRPQDRQFILSSKKLLLSDSGFYLCAWSVLGGHNSPLHFGNGTRLTVT.